These 19 T cell receptor beta chains share one sample of origin, sequenced in a study of blood T cell repertoires in COVID-19. Some clones are missing from TCRdb's copy, which holds only in-frame ones; the method was immunoSEQ multiplex PCR. The data show roughly 150,000 clones, about 87% seen once. Sample: peripheral blood. These receptors all come from a human donor in a cohort sampled during active COVID-19.

The V and J genes are TRBV6-1 and TRBJ1-6; D perhaps matches TRBD1 (6 bases). The germline CDR1 and CDR2 sequences are MNHNS and SASEGT. This CDR3 has 15 amino acids. Trimming took 1 base from V and 12 from J, leaving 16 bases between them. The CDR3, as DNA: TGTGCCAGCAGTGAAGTCAGGGGCGTCAAGGGACCCCTCCACTTT. The encoded protein is CASSEVRGVKGPLHF.

The sample holds one count of this clone. J is TRBJ2-3 and V is TRBV11-2; TRBD2 agrees at 11 bases. The CDR3 extends over 15 amino acids. Germline V lookup: CDR1 SGHAT, CDR2 FQNNGV. With 5 bases clipped from V and 3 bases from J, the junction kept 4 bases outside the gene matches. The DNA for the CDR3 is TGTGCCAGCAGCACCATAGCGGGAGGGACAGATACGCAGTATTTT. Encoded protein: CASSTIAGGTDTQYF.

V gene TRBV7-9 combines with J gene TRBJ2-1; maybe TRBD2 (6 bases). Trimming cost V 1 base and J 6 bases, with 16 bases left between them. This CDR3 is built from 16 residues. CDR1 is SEHNR, CDR2 FQNEAQ, per germline (reference sequence). The CDR3 bases are TGTGCCAGCAGCTTAGTTGGGCCCCGGAGGGTCAATGAGCAGTTCTTC. The encoded protein is CASSLVGPRRVNEQFF.

This chain links TRBV19 with TRBJ1-1, with D uncertain. Germline CDR1 LNHDA, CDR2 SQIVND (reference sequence). The CDR3 length is 14 residues. V lost 6 bases and J 4 bases, leaving 15 bases between the germline ends. This CDR3 reads CASSKTEPGTEAFF. In nucleotides, the CDR3 is TGTGCCAGTAGCAAGACGGAGCCGGGCACTGAAGCTTTCTTT.

The CDR3 region has the DNA TGTGCCAGCAGTTACCAGCGCACCCAAGAGACCCAGTACTTC. Translating gives CASSYQRTQETQYF. The chain carries TRBV6-2 or TRBV6-3 and TRBJ2-5; no definite D call. From germline, CDR1 is MNHEY and CDR2 SVGEGT. CDR3 length: 14 residues. V was shortened by 2 bases and J by 1 base, with 8 bases between the two germline ends.

This chain connects TRBV18 to TRBJ1-1; D not resolved. With 3 bases removed from V and 1 base from J, the gap between germline ends came to 9 bases. The CDR3 is 14 residues long. From germline, CDR1 is KGHSH and CDR2 LQKENI. CDR3 loop: CASSPLPGNTEAFF. The CDR3 DNA follows: TGTGCCAGCTCACCCCTTCCCGGGAACACTGAAGCTTTCTTT. Complete variable domain (other parts from reference TRBV18 and TRBJ1-1): NAGVMQNPRHLVRRRGQEARLRCSPMKGHSHVYWYRQLPEEGLKFMVYLQKENIIDESGMPKERFSAEFPKEGPSILRIQQVVRGDSAAYFCASSPLPGNTEAFFGQGTRLTVV.

The chain employs TRBV4-3 and TRBJ2-2; 8 positions agree with TRBD2. V shed 2 bases, J shed 0 bases, and the junction held 2 bases outside the gene matches. The CDR3 is 16 residues long. CDR1 and CDR2 (germline): LGHNA, YSLEER. This CDR3 is CASSQIAGSNTGELFF. The DNA of the CDR3 is TGCGCCAGCAGCCAAATAGCGGGATCGAACACCGGGGAGCTGTTTTTT.

This sequence joins TRBV4-1 and TRBJ2-2; no firm D call. Trimming cost V 1 base and J 1 base, with 10 bases left between them. Germline CDR1 MGHRA, CDR2 YSYEKL. The CDR3 contains 16 residues. Written as DNA, the CDR3 is TGCGCCAGCAGCCAAGGCCCCCTAAAGAACACCGGGGAGCTGTTTTTT. This gives the protein CASSQGPLKNTGELFF.

This chain joins TRBV6-6 and TRBJ2-3; 7 bases fit TRBD1. Trimming removed 4 bases from V and 0 bases from J; junction bases left unmatched: 4. The V gene's germline CDR1 is MNHNY and CDR2 SVGAGI (reference sequence). The CDR3 runs to 15 residues. CDR3 coding DNA: TGTGCCAGCAGTTCCCCGGGACAGAGCACAGATACGCAGTATTTT. It codes for CASSSPGQSTDTQYF.

V is TRBV5-1 and J is TRBJ1-4; D not certain. In germline, CDR1 is SGHRS, CDR2 YFSETQ. The V and J ends lost 0 bases and 2 bases respectively, with 8 bases between them. The CDR3 totals 15 residues. Here the CDR3 DNA reads TGCGCCAGCAGCTTGGACAGACGCACTAATGAAAAACTGTTTTTT. Its translation: CASSLDRRTNEKLFF.

This clone was recorded once. This chain uses TRBV29-1 with TRBJ2-1; the D is unclear. CDR1 and CDR2 (germline): SQVTM, ANQGSEA. V lost 1 base, J lost 8 bases, and 6 bases lay in between. The CDR3 is 11 amino acids. The CDR3 is CSVEGLDEQFF. The CDR3 DNA is TGCAGCGTTGAAGGTTTAGATGAGCAGTTCTTC.

The V and J genes are TRBV2 and TRBJ1-5; possible D gene TRBD1, 6 bases. The ends were cut back, 8 bases at V and 3 bases at J, with 14 bases in the middle. This CDR3 has 14 residues. Germline CDR1 reads SNHLY; CDR2 reads FYNNEI. CDR3 region: CASLGGGINQPQHF. The CDR3 nucleotides read TGTGCCAGCCTCGGGGGGGGCATCAATCAGCCCCAGCATTTT.

The genes are TRBV7-3 and TRBJ2-2; 10 bases map to TRBD2. CDR1 is SGHTA and CDR2 is FQGTGA in the germline V gene. The V segment lost 1 base and the J segment 11 bases; nucleotides outside the gene matches: 7. CDR3 length: 15 amino acids. The CDR3: CASSLRSSGRDELFF. The CDR3 coding sequence is TGTGCCAGCAGCTTAAGGTCCAGCGGGAGGGACGAGCTGTTTTTT.

The J gene is TRBJ1-3, the V gene TRBV11-1; unclear D gene. The CDR3 runs to 14 residues. The germline V gene has CDR1 SGHAT and CDR2 FQDESV (reference sequence). Trimming took off 5 bases at V and 0 bases at J, with 8 bases between the two ends. In DNA, the CDR3 is TGTGCCAGCAGCCCACTTCGCTCTGGAAACACCATATATTTT. Its translation is CASSPLRSGNTIYF.

This clone was observed once. The chain recombines TRBV19 with TRBJ1-1, with TRBD1 matching over 8 bases. The CDR3 runs 13 residues. The trim removed 5 bases at V and 5 bases at J, leaving 4 bases unmatched. CDR1 LNHDA and CDR2 SQIVND come from the germline V gene (reference sequence). The CDR3 reads CASSRTGQTEAFF. The CDR3 DNA follows: TGTGCCAGTAGTCGGACAGGGCAAACTGAAGCTTTCTTT. Based on the CDR3 plus reference TRBV19 and TRBJ1-1, the full variable domain is DGGITQSPKYLFRKEGQNVTLSCEQNLNHDAMYWYRQDPGQGLRLIYYSQIVNDFQKGDIAEGYSVSREKKESFPLTVTSAQKNPTAFYLCASSRTGQTEAFFGQGTRLTVV.

The rearrangement joins TRBV4-3 to TRBJ1-2; D remains unclear. The ends were cut back, 3 bases at V and 6 bases at J, with 11 bases in the middle. CDR1 LGHNA and CDR2 YSLEER come from the germline V gene. The CDR3 runs to 13 residues. In DNA, the CDR3 is TGCGCCAGCAGCCACTCCTCGGGGAATGGCTACACCTTC. It is translated as CASSHSSGNGYTF.

This chain connects TRBV19 to TRBJ1-5, with no clear D. Germline V gene sequence: CDR1 LNHDA, CDR2 SQIVND (reference sequence). The V end lost 5 bases, the J end lost 2 bases, and 10 bases lay between the germline ends. The CDR3 loop spans 14 amino acids. CDR3 loop: CASSPGWGNQPQHF. CDR3 sequence (DNA): TGTGCCAGTAGTCCCGGGTGGGGCAATCAGCCCCAGCATTTT.

V is TRBV18 and J is TRBJ2-2; D may be TRBD2 (6 bases). CDR1 and CDR2 from the germline V gene are KGHSH and LQKENI. CDR3 length: 17 amino acids. Trimming pared 0 bases from V and 7 bases from J, leaving 18 bases between. This chain's CDR3 is CASSPPMEGPQGGELFF. The CDR3 nucleotides are TGTGCCAGCTCACCACCGATGGAGGGCCCTCAGGGCGGGGAGCTGTTTTTT.

The DNA of the CDR3 is TGTGCCAGCAGCATACTAGGGGGCGACTATGGCTACACCTTC. Protein product: CASSILGGDYGYTF. V usage is TRBV7-9 and J usage is TRBJ1-2; 7 bases agree with TRBD1. This CDR3 comprises 14 residues. The germline gives CDR1 SEHNR, CDR2 FQNEAQ (reference sequence). The V and J ends lost 5 bases and 3 bases, in that order; junction bases with no gene match: 6.